The clone carrying this T cell receptor beta chain was observed a few times. The target antigen is unknown. Each CDR3 protein gets one entry after TCRdb re-called the reads with MiXCR. This table holds 200,000 or so distinct CDR3 sequences, roughly 28% found once. The data were taken from a study of T cell repertoires in cytomegalovirus infection. Study-wide background: Indications came from public TCR beta signatures; they pointed to CMV infection and to a matching HLA type. Whole-study results and caveats: Within the response measured ex vivo, HLA-C-restricted CMV-specific TCR beta clonotypes were dominant. The cumulative frequency of public TCR beta families distinguished individuals who carried CMV together with the relevant HLA.

The V and J ends lost 0 bases and 1 base, in that order; junction bases with no gene match: 10. The CDR3 spans 19 residues. The germline V gene encodes CDR1 SGHTA and CDR2 FQGNSA. This chain joins TRBV7-2 and TRBJ2-3; 10 bases fit TRBD2. The sequence was obtained from a human donor in good health (CMV status not recorded). Some clones in this sample may be carry-over from other donors' samples. The sequencing input was PBMCs. The DNA for the CDR3 is TGTGCCAGCAGCTTAGCGATAAAGCGGGGGGGAGTCGGCACAGATACGCAGTATTTT. Residues: CASSLAIKRGGVGTDTQYF.